The 14 T cell receptor beta chains below were found in one sample sequenced in a study of blood T cell repertoires in COVID-19. Measured with immunoSEQ multiplex PCR; TCRdb has only the in-frame clones, and not every one. The data hold fewer than 200,000 clones, with around 80% observed a single time. Specimen: PBMCs or T cells enriched from blood (not recorded which). The receptors shown here come from a man aged 50 to 59 who had recovered from COVID-19.

CDR3 loop: CASSPGQGAFYEQYF. The CDR3 DNA is TGTGCCAGCAGTCCCGGACAGGGGGCATTCTACGAGCAGTACTTC. J is TRBJ2-7 and V is TRBV27; 11 bases map to TRBD1. The CDR3 has 15 amino acids. J gave up 3 bases and V 5 bases, and 6 bases lay outside the gene matches. Germline V lookup: CDR1 MNHEY, CDR2 SMNVEV (reference sequence).

The chain combines TRBV13 with TRBJ1-6, with D uncertain. The CDR3 loop spans 15 amino acids. The ends were cut back, 1 base at V and 7 bases at J, with 11 bases in the middle. Germline V gene lookup returns CDR1 PRHDT and CDR2 FYEKMQ (reference sequence). As DNA, the CDR3 is TGTGCCAGCAGCTTAGTGGGGAGGCGGAATTCACCCCTCCACTTT. As protein: CASSLVGRRNSPLHF.

V usage is TRBV13 and J usage is TRBJ2-7, with D maybe TRBD1 (6 bases). Germline V gene sequence: CDR1 PRHDT, CDR2 FYEKMQ (reference sequence). With 4 bases removed from V and 3 bases from J, the gap between germline ends came to 10 bases. This CDR3 has 13 residues. The CDR3 region has the DNA TGTGCCAGCAGCTCAACAGGGTTCTACGAGCAGTACTTC. Its translation is CASSSTGFYEQYF.

The chain employs TRBV12-3 or TRBV12-4 and TRBJ1-2, with TRBD1 matching 9 bases. This CDR3 region has 13 residues. V was clipped by 6 bases and J by 8 bases; unmatched bases: 7. Here the CDR3 reads CASSPGQGEGYTF. The CDR3 region has the DNA TGTGCCAGCAGCCCGGGACAGGGCGAGGGCTACACCTTC.

In DNA form, the CDR3 reads TGTGCCAGCAGCTTGGGGGGCCCTAACTATGGCTACACCTTC. It specifies CASSLGGPNYGYTF. The rearrangement joins TRBV5-4 to TRBJ1-2, with D maybe TRBD1 (5 bases). Germline V gives CDR1 SGHNT, CDR2 YYREEE (reference sequence). The CDR3 runs to 14 residues. Trimming removed 0 bases from V and 0 bases from J, with 6 bases in between.

The gene calls are TRBV7-9 and TRBJ2-7, with 7 bases matching TRBD1. Germline V gene data show CDR1 as SEHNR and CDR2 as FQNEAQ (reference sequence). The V segment lost 0 bases and the J segment 5 bases; nucleotides outside the gene matches: 7. The length of the CDR3 is 15 residues. CDR3 loop: CASSLALTGRDEQYF. Here the CDR3 DNA reads TGTGCCAGCAGCTTAGCGTTGACAGGGCGGGACGAGCAGTACTTC.

This chain connects TRBV11-3 to TRBJ2-3; TRBD2 matches 8 bases. The CDR3 is 15 residues long. V gave up 1 base and J gave up 2 bases; unmatched junction bases: 2. Germline CDR1 is SGHNT and CDR2 is YENEEA. CDR3 sequence: CASSLGSGATDTQYF. DNA of the CDR3: TGTGCCAGCAGCTTAGGTAGCGGGGCCACAGATACGCAGTATTTT.

This chain connects TRBV2 to TRBJ2-7; 11 bases align to TRBD2. Trimming took 6 bases from V and 4 from J; bases not matched to a gene: 5. The CDR3 has 14 amino acids. The V gene's germline CDR1 is SNHLY and CDR2 FYNNEI. DNA for the CDR3: TGTGCCAGCAGGGATACTAGCGGGGGTTACGAGCAGTACTTC. It specifies CASRDTSGGYEQYF.

The chain links TRBV4-2 to TRBJ1-5; D is perhaps TRBD1 (6 bases). This CDR3 has 14 residues. V gave up 4 bases and J gave up 3 bases, with 10 bases separating them. Germline V lookup: CDR1 LGHNA, CDR2 YNFKEQ. Here the CDR3 reads CASSPDRYNQPQHF. In DNA form, the CDR3 reads TGTGCCAGCAGCCCGGACAGATACAATCAGCCCCAGCATTTT.

The CDR3 DNA reads TGTGCCTGGGGTGATACAGGGCATCAGCCCCAGCATTTT. Translated: CAWGDTGHQPQHF. The chain links TRBV30 to TRBJ1-5; maybe TRBD1 (6 bases). The CDR3 totals 13 residues. The V gene's germline CDR1 is GTSNPN and CDR2 SVGIG (reference sequence). Trimming took off 5 bases at V and 5 bases at J, with 13 bases between the two ends.

The chain has TRBV20-1 and TRBJ2-7, with 9 bases fitting TRBD2. This CDR3 spans 17 amino acids. Germline V gives CDR1 DFQATT, CDR2 SNEGSKA (reference sequence). The junction had 18 bases not matched to a gene; V was cut back by 3 bases and J by 6 bases. In DNA form, the CDR3 reads TGCAGTGCTAGTCCTTCCCGACTAGCGGCATTTTTCCCCGAGCAGTACTTC. Translating gives CSASPSRLAAFFPEQYF.

The chain uses TRBV7-8 and TRBJ2-5; the match to TRBD2 covers 7 bases. J lost 1 base, V lost 0 bases, and 5 bases had no gene match. The length of the CDR3 is 16 residues. Germline assignment: CDR1 SGHVS and CDR2 FQNEAQ. Here the CDR3 reads CASSLARGTLQETQYF. For the CDR3, the DNA is TGTGCCAGCAGCTTAGCGCGGGGGACTCTCCAAGAGACCCAGTACTTC.

This chain connects TRBV19 to TRBJ1-2; TRBD1 matches at 7 bases. V gave up 7 bases and J gave up 7 bases; unmatched junction bases: 12. The germline CDR1 and CDR2 sequences are LNHDA and SQIVND (reference sequence). This CDR3 comprises 14 residues. The CDR3 protein is CASKLSGQPTGYTF. CDR3 in DNA: TGTGCCAGTAAACTCTCGGGACAGCCCACTGGCTACACCTTC. The whole variable domain, remainder taken from reference TRBV19 and TRBJ1-2, is DGGITQSPKYLFRKEGQNVTLSCEQNLNHDAMYWYRQDPGQGLRLIYYSQIVNDFQKGDIAEGYSVSREKKESFPLTVTSAQKNPTAFYLCASKLSGQPTGYTFGSGTRLTVV.

The J gene is TRBJ1-1, the V gene TRBV5-1, with 7 bases identical to TRBD1. The CDR3 is 14 residues long. Germline V gene sequence: CDR1 SGHRS, CDR2 YFSETQ. The V gene end was trimmed by 7 bases and the J gene end by 2 bases; junction bases not matched to a gene: 8. The CDR3 loop reads CASSEGQPNTEAFF. The CDR3 region has the DNA TGCGCCAGCTCAGAGGGACAGCCAAACACTGAAGCTTTCTTT.